A single sample is the source of the 9 T cell receptor beta chains below, sequenced in a study of T cells after yellow fever vaccination. TCRdb itself ran the 5' RACE reads through MiXCR, one entry per CDR3 protein. Among roughly 300,000 distinct CDR3 sequences, 7% to 10% were seen once, and the ten largest hold approximately 15%. Sequencing used PBMCs, obtained about 41 days after the first yellow fever vaccination. These receptors originate from a man aged 18 to 30 who received the YFV17D yellow fever vaccine.

V usage is TRBV14 and J usage is TRBJ2-2; TRBD1 aligns across 11 bases. Germline CDR1 reads SGHDN; CDR2 reads FVKESK. The V segment lost 4 bases and the J segment 7 bases; nucleotides outside the gene matches: 5. The CDR3 contains 15 residues. The CDR3 DNA is TGTGCCAGCAGCCCCCGGGACAGGGGGATCGGGGAGCTGTTTTTT. This sequence encodes CASSPRDRGIGELFF.

DNA of the CDR3: TGTGCCAGCAGCTTAGCGCGGGGGACAGGGGCCGGGGAGCTGTTTTTT. Translating it yields CASSLARGTGAGELFF. The chain joins TRBV7-2 to TRBJ2-2; 10 bases are shared with TRBD1. V lost 0 bases and J lost 6; bases outside the gene matches: 4. Germline CDR1 and CDR2: SGHTA and FQGNSA. The CDR3 is 16 amino acids.

The genes are TRBV21-1 and TRBJ2-3; the D call TRBD2 from the table was never checked on the DNA. TRBV21-1 represents a pseudogene. The CDR3 covers 19 residues. Written as DNA, the CDR3 is TGTGCCAGCAGCAAAGAGGATCTGGGACTAGCGGGGAGCACAGATACGCAGTATTTT. Residues: CASSKEDLGLAGSTDTQYF.

This chain links TRBV6-1 with TRBJ1-2, with 7 bases lining up with TRBD1. This CDR3 has 15 amino acids. After removal of 6 bases from V and 0 bases from J, the junction contained 7 bases not matched to a gene. Germline lookup yields CDR1 MNHNS and CDR2 SASEGT. CDR3 loop: CASRPTGDSNYGYTF. The CDR3 DNA follows: TGTGCCAGCAGACCTACAGGGGATTCTAACTATGGCTACACCTTC.

This clonotype was seen more than once but under ten times. This chain joins TRBV5-6 and TRBJ2-5, with D perhaps matching TRBD2 (5 bases). This CDR3 is 14 amino acids long. Trimming shortened V by 4 bases and J by 3 bases, and 13 bases separated the two germline ends. Germline CDR1 is SGHDT and CDR2 is YYEEEE. This CDR3 is CASSNPPSKETQYF. The CDR3 region has the DNA TGTGCCAGCAGCAACCCCCCTAGCAAAGAGACCCAGTACTTC. Full variable domain (rest looked up from reference TRBV5-6 and TRBJ2-5): DAGVTQSPTHLIKTRGQQVTLRCSPKSGHDTVSWYQQALGQGPQFIFQYYEEEERQRGNFPDRFSGHQFPNYSSELNVNALLLGDSALYLCASSNPPSKETQYFGPGTRLLVL.

This sequence joins TRBV20-1 and TRBJ2-5; the D gene is possibly TRBD1 (5 bases). V dropped 4 bases and J dropped 5 bases, with 8 bases sitting between them. The CDR3 is made up of 11 amino acids. Germline CDR1 is DFQATT and CDR2 is SNEGSKA (reference sequence). CDR3 sequence (DNA): TGCAGTGCTATAAACAGGGAGACCCAGTACTTC. Its protein is CSAINRETQYF.

This clonotype was counted only a few times. J is TRBJ2-5 and V is TRBV5-1; D unclear. From germline, CDR1 is SGHRS and CDR2 YFSETQ. The ends were cut back, 0 bases at V and 4 bases at J, with 10 bases in the middle. This CDR3 has 14 amino acids. In nucleotides, the CDR3 is TGCGCCAGCAGCTTGGCAGGCAGTGGAGAGACCCAGTACTTC. As protein: CASSLAGSGETQYF. Full variable domain (rest looked up from reference TRBV5-1 and TRBJ2-5): KAGVTQTPRYLIKTRGQQVTLSCSPISGHRSVSWYQQTPGQGLQFLFEYFSETQRNKGNFPGRFSGRQFSNSRSEMNVSTLELGDSALYLCASSLAGSGETQYFGPGTRLLVL.

V and J are TRBV12-3 or TRBV12-4 and TRBJ2-5, with D uncertain. Deletions cut 4 bases from V and 1 base from J, with 4 bases between. The CDR3 is 12 residues long. This CDR3 reads CASSWVQETQYF. The CDR3 DNA sequence: TGTGCCAGCAGTTGGGTCCAAGAGACCCAGTACTTC.

This clonotype was observed a few times. The chain combines TRBV14 with TRBJ2-1; tentative D call: TRBD1 (5 bases). Germline V CDR1 and CDR2: SGHDN, FVKESK. Trimming pared 4 bases from V and 6 bases from J, leaving 16 bases between. CDR3 length: 15 amino acids. CDR3 protein: CASSLRVTVGNEQFF. CDR3 nucleotide sequence: TGTGCCAGCAGCCTCAGGGTAACAGTTGGCAATGAGCAGTTCTTC.